The rows below give T cell receptor beta chains drawn from one sample of a study of blood T cell repertoires in COVID-19. Clones were sequenced by immunoSEQ multiplex PCR, and TCRdb holds only the in-frame ones, with some missing. Among about 160,000 clones listed, around 89% were seen once. Sequenced sample: PBMCs or T cells enriched from blood (not recorded which). Receptor source: a woman aged 50 to 60 who had recovered from COVID-19. CDR3s include the opening cysteine and the closing phenylalanine or tryptophan. Each record gives: CDR3 length, clone size, J gene, D gene, V gene, CDR3 DNA, CDR3 protein. D genes are given only for firm matches. Expanded clones get a size class; other rows say once, few or many, or leave the size out.

13 - TRBJ1-1 - TRBV2 TGTGCCAGTGCACCCGGGAGCGTGGGTGAAGCTTTCTTT CASAPGSVGEAFF
17 - TRBJ1-5 TRBD1 TRBV19 TGTGCCAGTAGTATAGTAAGGGGACAGGGTACCAATCAGCCCCAGCATTTT CASSIVRGQGTNQPQHF
15 - TRBJ2-5 TRBD2 TRBV5-4 TGTGCCAGCAGCCCTACGACTAGCAGGCAAGAGACCCAGTACTTC CASSPTTSRQETQYF
13 - TRBJ1-3 - TRBV7-2 TGTGCCAGCAGCACAGGATCTGGAAACACCATATATTTT CASSTGSGNTIYF
14 - TRBJ1-1 - TRBV19 TGTGCCAGTAGTTTCGGGACAATGAACACTGAAGCTTTCTTT CASSFGTMNTEAFF
19 - TRBJ2-1 TRBD2 TRBV7-2 TGTGCCAGCAGCTTAGTAAAGCGGGGGGCCCCAGTCCCTTACGATGAGCAGTTCTTC CASSLVKRGAPVPYDEQFF
14 - TRBJ2-7 - TRBV29-1 TGCAGCGTTGGACGGGACACCAGCTCCTACGAGCAGTACTTC CSVGRDTSSYEQYF
13 - TRBJ1-2 TRBD1 TRBV30 TGTGCCTGGAGTGGGACAGGGAGGTTTGGCTACACCTTC CAWSGTGRFGYTF
12 - TRBJ1-3 TRBD1 TRBV30 TGTGCCTTGGACAGGTCGGGAAACACCATATATTTT CALDRSGNTIYF
16 - TRBJ2-3 - TRBV7-2 TGTGCCAGCAGTCGCAAGGACAGAGTTATCACAGATACGCAGTATTTT CASSRKDRVITDTQYF
15 - TRBJ1-2 - TRBV10-3 TGTGCCATCAGTGGGGCAGCCCTCCGGGGATATGGCTACACCTTC CAISGAALRGYGYTF
13 - TRBJ2-4 TRBD1 TRBV27 TGTGCCAGCAAAAGGACAGGTCTAAACATTCAGTACTTC CASKRTGLNIQYF
12 - TRBJ2-5 - TRBV5-1 TGCGCCAGCAGCTTGATATCGGAGACCCAGTACTTC CASSLISETQYF
13 once TRBJ1-2 TRBD1 TRBV5-5 TGTGCCAGCAGCTTGCCGACAGGGGCCGGCTACACCTTC CASSLPTGAGYTF
15 - TRBJ2-1 TRBD1 TRBV18 TGTGCCAGCTCACCACAGGAGACAGGGAACAATGAGCAGTTCTTC CASSPQETGNNEQFF
15 - TRBJ1-2 TRBD1 TRBV6-5 TGTGCCAGCAGTATACGACAGGGCGGTGACTATGGCTACACCTTC CASSIRQGGDYGYTF
13 - TRBJ2-2 - TRBV11-3 TGTGCCAGCAGCCCCCAGGGCACCGGGGAGCTGTTTTTT CASSPQGTGELFF
14 - TRBJ1-1 TRBD1 TRBV5-1 TGCGCCAGCAGCTTGACGGAGGGGGCCACTGAAGCTTTCTTT CASSLTEGATEAFF
15 - TRBJ1-2 TRBD1 TRBV3-1/TRBV3-2 TGTGCCAGCAGCCAAGCACAGGGGTTCAACTATGGCTACACCTTC CASSQAQGFNYGYTF
18 - TRBJ1-3 TRBD1 TRBV2 TGTGCCAGCAGTGCTTTGACAGGGTTGATGAGCTCTGGAAACACCATATATTTT CASSALTGLMSSGNTIYF
13 - TRBJ2-7 - TRBV5-4 TGTGCCAGCAGCCTCCTTGGCGGGGTGGGGCAGTACTTC CASSLLGGVGQYF
14 - TRBJ1-2 - TRBV7-9 TGTGCCAGCAGCTTAGCCCCAGGCTCCTATGGCTACACCTTC CASSLAPGSYGYTF
12 - TRBJ2-2 - TRBV2 TGTGCCAGCACGACAGGCACCGGGGAGCTGTTTTTT CASTTGTGELFF
15 - TRBJ1-5 - TRBV15 TGTGCCACCAGCAGAGAAACAGGTGATTTTCAGCCCCAGCATTTT CATSRETGDFQPQHF
13 - TRBJ2-5 TRBD2 TRBV15 TGTGCCACCAGCACGGGGGGGCAAGAGACCCAGTACTTC CATSTGGQETQYF
16 - TRBJ2-4 TRBD2 TRBV6-2/TRBV6-3 TGTGCCAGCAGTGACCCGGGACTAGCGGGGATAAACATTCAGTACTTC CASSDPGLAGINIQYF
14 - TRBJ2-7 TRBD1 TRBV7-8 TGTGCCAGCAGGGTTACAGGGGCAGGCGGCGAGCAGTACTTC CASRVTGAGGEQYF
13 - TRBJ1-1 - TRBV11-2 TGTGCCAGCAGCCCGATCGGGCGGAGGGAAGCTTTCTTT CASSPIGRREAFF
14 - TRBJ1-2 TRBD1 TRBV19 TGTGCCAGTAGTGCGACAGGGGGGGAGTATGGCTACACCTTC CASSATGGEYGYTF
13 - TRBJ2-5 - TRBV24-1 TGTGCCACCAGTGACGGTGGTCAAGAGACCCAGTACTTC CATSDGGQETQYF
15 - TRBJ1-6 - TRBV19 TGTGCCAGTAGTATTACGAGCTCCTATAATTCACCCCTCCACTTT CASSITSSYNSPLHF
13 - TRBJ1-2 TRBD1 TRBV24-1 TGTGCCACCGCGGGACAGGGGATGGGTGGCTACACCTTC CATAGQGMGGYTF
15 - TRBJ2-1 - TRBV6-2/TRBV6-3 TGTGCCAGCAGCCCTCCAGGGGTACCCTACAATGAGCAGTTCTTC CASSPPGVPYNEQFF
15 - TRBJ1-5 - TRBV20-1 TGCAGTGCTAGTTTCCCTGGACAGTCTAATCAGCCCCAGCATTTT CSASFPGQSNQPQHF